The next 24 T cell receptor delta chains were all read from a single sample in a study of γδ T cells in repeated Plasmodium falciparum infection. Gammadelta T cells were flow-sorted from PBMC into Vgamma9/Vdelta2+ and Vdelta2-negative populations for bulk analysis. TCRdb processed the multiplex PCR reads again with the CATT caller. The repertoire includes roughly 86,000 delta-chain clones, approximately 1.4% of them detected once, and more than 7.5% sits in the top ten. What was sequenced was gamma-delta T cells from blood. The source is a pool of human donors (malaria-infected and uninfected, not separated).

This clone showed up just a few times. This sequence is one base from a far larger clone and is likely a read error. In the same sample, other DNA sequences code for this CDR3. The chain has TRDV2 and TRDJ1; possible D gene TRDD3, 6 bases. The J gene, absent from TCRdb, was called here by matching the DNA to germline. The CDR3 has 16 amino acids. Trimming took off 7 bases at V and 1 base at J, with 21 bases between the two ends. CDR1 is GEAIGNYY, CDR2 EKD, per germline. CDR3 sequence reads: CACGTGLHPGTDKLIF. CDR3 DNA sequence: TGTGCCTGCGGAACTGGGCTCCACCCGGGCACCGATAAACTCATCTTT.

This clone was detected many times. Translating this DNA gives a protein that differs at residue 14 from the TCRdb one, which belongs to a much larger clone; a read error is likely, and the protein shown is this translation. The genes are TRDV2 and TRDJ3, with 9 bases matching TRDD3. Germline V lookup: CDR1 GEAIGNYY, CDR2 EKD. This CDR3 comprises 19 residues. In nucleotides, the CDR3 is TGTGCCTGTGACACCGCGGACTGGGGGAGCTCCTGGGACGCCCGACAGATGTTTTTC. Translated, it gives CACDTADWGSSWDARQMFF.

This clone was detected many times. A far larger clone is one base from this, pointing to a likely read error. Other DNA sequences in the same sample also yield this CDR3. The rearrangement links TRDV2 to TRDJ1; 9 nucleotides align to TRDD3. Germline CDR1 is GEAIGNYY and CDR2 is EKD. Germline trimming cut 4 bases from V and 0 bases from J; bases unmatched to any gene: 14. The CDR3 sequence is 18 residues long. CDR3 bases: TGTGCCTGTGATCCCCTTACTGGGGGACGACCATACACCGATAAACTCATCTTT. This translates into CACDPLTGGRPYTDKLIF.

There are many counts of this clone. TCRdb records a much larger clone's protein for this DNA, with a difference at residue 3 that likely arises from a read error; the protein given is the translation of the DNA. The rearrangement joins TRDV2 to TRDJ1, with TRDD3 as a possible D gene (6 bases). No J segment appears in TCRdb, so it was assigned here by matching the sequence to germline. This CDR3 comprises 18 residues. Germline V gene lookup returns CDR1 GEAIGNYY and CDR2 EKD. CDR3 sequence reads: CASDTLSPRDTGTDKLIF. The CDR3 coding sequence is TGTGCCAGTGACACCCTTTCTCCAAGAGATACGGGGACCGATAAACTCATCTTT.

Only a few counts were recorded for this clone. The protein TCRdb gives is from a much larger clone and does not agree with this DNA's translation at residue 23, likely a read error; the protein shown here comes from the DNA. For the V gene the call is TRDV1; the J gene has no call; no DNA check was done on the table's D call, TRDD3. Germline loops: CDR1 TSWWSYY, CDR2 QGS. This CDR3 spans 25 amino acids. This CDR3 reads CALGEPWGPILGDLSSLPYTDKPIF. CDR3 coding DNA: TGTGCTCTTGGGGAACCCTGGGGTCCGATACTGGGGGATCTTTCTTCACTCCCGTACACCGATAAACCCATCTTT.

This clone was observed a few times. TCRdb's listed protein matches a much larger clone and diverges from this DNA's translation at residue 8, likely through a read error; the protein shown comes from the DNA. The chain couples TRDV2 to TRDJ1; perhaps TRDD3 as D (6 bases). The J gene, not given by TCRdb, was assigned here from a germline match of the nucleotide sequence. This CDR3 comprises 14 residues. Trimming took 3 bases from V and 1 from J, leaving 11 bases between them. Per germline, CDR1 GEAIGNYY and CDR2 EKD. In DNA, the CDR3 is TGTGCCTGTGACTCACTGGGAATCACCGATAAACTCATCTTT. Translated: CACDSLGITDKLIF.

This clone was counted at least ten times. The V call is TRDV2, the J call TRDJ1; TRDD3 agrees at 10 bases. Trimming cost V 0 bases and J 1 base; bases outside gene matches: 13. CDR1 and CDR2 (germline): GEAIGNYY, EKD. The CDR3 sequence is 19 residues long. The CDR3 sequence is CACDTAGGGYAGCTDKLIF. The CDR3 DNA reads as TGTGCCTGTGACACCGCGGGAGGGGGATACGCGGGGTGCACCGATAAACTCATCTTT.

As concerns this clone: A read error likely explains why the TCRdb protein, taken from a much larger clone, differs from this DNA's translation at residue 19; the protein shown is translated from the DNA. The gene calls are TRDV1 and TRDJ1, with 8 bases that match TRDD3. Matching the DNA to germline supplied the J gene, which TCRdb does not give. This CDR3 has 23 amino acids. Germline V gene data show CDR1 as TSWWSYY and CDR2 as QGS. Here the CDR3 reads CALGEPSSWGILGAYKYTGKLIF. The CDR3 DNA sequence: TGTGCTCTTGGGGAACCTTCCTCCTGGGGCATACTGGGGGCTTACAAGTACACCGGTAAACTCATCTTT.

This clone was seen a few times. This likely stems from a read error, as it lies one base from a far larger clone. This sample also contains other DNA sequences that code for the same CDR3. No J gene call was made, and the V gene is TRDV3. The CDR3 consists of 14 residues. Germline CDR1 reads TVYSNPD; CDR2 reads GDNSRS (reference sequence). CDR3 region: CASQGGLYTDKLIF. CDR3 nucleotide sequence: TGTGCCTCCCAGGGGGGTTTGTACACCGATAAACTCATTTTT.

Points on this clone: A read error likely explains why the TCRdb protein, taken from a much larger clone, differs from this DNA's translation at residue 11; the protein shown is translated from the DNA. The chain employs TRDV1 and TRDJ1; D uncertain. The J gene, not given by TCRdb, was assigned here from a germline match of the nucleotide sequence. The V end was cut by 1 base, the J end by 7 bases, with 16 bases between. Germline values: CDR1 TSWWSYY, CDR2 QGS. There are 15 residues in the CDR3. The CDR3 sequence: CALGEPPGWDGKLIF. The CDR3, as DNA: TGTGCTCTTGGGGAACCACCGGGGTGGGACGGTAAACTCATCTTT.

In this sample, this clone turned up a few times. This DNA translates differently at residue 8 from the TCRdb protein, which is that of a much larger clone; a read error is likely, and the protein shown is the DNA's own translation. J is TRDJ1 and V is TRDV1, with 8 bases fitting TRDD3. Trimming cost V 1 base and J 1 base; bases outside gene matches: 20. From germline, CDR1 is TSWWSYY and CDR2 QGS. The CDR3 length is 21 residues. The CDR3 sequence: CALGEPRSSLTGGPSTDKLIF. The DNA for the CDR3 is TGTGCTCTTGGGGAACCGAGATCTTCTCTTACTGGGGGCCCGAGCACCGATAAACTCATCTTT.

This clone came up many times. One base separates it from a far larger clone, so it is likely a read error. Other DNA sequences in this specimen translate into the identical CDR3. CDR3 in amino acids: CALVGALLILGDTLLTAQLFF. The DNA of the CDR3 is TGCGCTCTTGTGGGGGCCCTACTCATACTGGGGGATACGCTTTTGACAGCACAACTCTTCTTT. The chain couples TRDV1 to TRDJ2; TRDD3 agrees at 13 bases. CDR1 is TSWWSYY, CDR2 QGS, per germline. The CDR3 extends over 21 amino acids.

This clone was recorded a few times. The translation of this DNA and the TCRdb protein of a much larger clone differ at residue 6, probably owing to a read error; the protein shown here is translated from the DNA. V is TRDV1 and J is TRDJ1; 10 bases are shared with TRDD3. The V gene's germline CDR1 is TSWWSYY and CDR2 QGS. This CDR3 has 19 amino acids. With 8 bases clipped from V and 0 bases from J, the junction kept 18 bases outside the gene matches. Written as DNA, the CDR3 is TGTGCTCTTTCGGCTCCTACTGGGGGATTCACGCCGTACACCGATAAACTCATCTTT. Amino acid sequence: CALSAPTGGFTPYTDKLIF.

About this clone: This is likely an artifact of a read error, given a far larger clone one base away. Other nucleotide sequences in the sample specify the same CDR3. The V gene reported is TRDV2; the J gene is uncalled; the table's D call of TRDD3 was not tested on the DNA. The CDR3 runs to 21 residues. Germline assignment: CDR1 GEAIGNYY and CDR2 EKD. DNA of the CDR3: TGTGCCTGTGACACCGACAATTGGGGGATACGCGTCTTACCAATCACACCCCCTCGGATCTTT. It encodes CACDTDNWGIRVLPITPPRIF.

Comments on this clone: Translating this DNA gives a protein that differs at residue 3 from the TCRdb one, which belongs to a much larger clone; a read error is likely, and the protein shown is this translation. The V and J genes are TRDV1 and TRDJ1; 12 nucleotides agree with TRDD3. This CDR3 region has 21 residues. The germline V gene has CDR1 TSWWSYY and CDR2 QGS. CDR3 sequence reads: CAPGEPASYVVLGDTLDKLIF. CDR3 nucleotide sequence: TGTGCTCCTGGGGAACCGGCTTCCTACGTTGTGCTGGGGGATACGCTCGATAAACTCATCTTT.

As concerns this clone: A much larger clonotype is one base distant, so this may be a read error. The chain uses TRDV1 and TRDJ1; 11 nucleotides align to TRDD3. The germline gives CDR1 TSWWSYY, CDR2 QGS. The CDR3 runs to 20 residues. The ends lost 2 bases at V and 0 bases at J; junction bases unmatched: 14. CDR3 bases: TGTGCTCTTGGGGAATTGGTCTGGGGGATACTCCTCCCTAACACCGATAAACTCATCTTT. Protein: CALGELVWGILLPNTDKLIF.

Remarks on this clone: This sequence is one base from a far larger clone and is likely a read error. The same CDR3 arises from other DNA sequences in this sample as well. V gene assignment gives TRDV1, but the J gene was left uncalled; the DNA was not used to check the table's D call, TRDD3. Germline CDR1 is TSWWSYY and CDR2 is QGS. The CDR3 consists of 19 residues. CDR3 nucleotide sequence: TGTGCTCTTGGGGAACTAGGTCCTCCCGGAGAGGGGTCCACCGATAAGCTCATCTTT. Translated, it gives CALGELGPPGEGSTDKLIF.

Worth noting for this clone: The mismatch at residue 14 between this DNA's translation and the TCRdb protein of a much larger clone likely reflects a read error; the protein shown is translated from the DNA. The chain links TRDV2 to TRDJ1; TRDD3 agrees at 8 bases. The CDR3 has 15 residues. The V gene's germline CDR1 is GEAIGNYY and CDR2 EKD. The CDR3 region is CACDGAGGHTDKLTF. The DNA for the CDR3 is TGTGCCTGTGACGGGGCTGGGGGACACACCGATAAACTCACCTTT.

Regarding this clone: A far larger clone is a single base away, which makes a read error likely. The sample has other DNA sequences that encode this CDR3 too. The chain recombines TRDV3 with TRDJ2; D might be TRDD2 (9 bases). V lost 2 bases to trimming and J lost 2 bases, with 27 bases between them. The CDR3 totals 19 residues. Germline lookup yields CDR1 TVYSNPD and CDR2 GDNSRS (reference sequence). CDR3 nucleotide sequence: TGTGCCTTTCTAGGCCTTCCTACGTCTTGGGGGATCTTGACAGCACAACTCTTCTTT. Translated, it gives CAFLGLPTSWGILTAQLFF.

As concerns this clone: TCRdb's protein for this DNA is that of a much larger clone and differs from the translation at residue 8, likely a read error; the protein shown is the DNA translation. The V and J genes are TRDV1 and TRDJ1; 7 positions agree with TRDD3. Here the J gene came from matching the DNA to germline, since TCRdb omits it. V trimming: 2 bases; J trimming: 0 bases; junction bases outside the gene matches: 24. This CDR3 is built from 22 residues. From germline, CDR1 is TSWWSYY and CDR2 QGS. This CDR3 reads CALGEVPAGPLWGSPYTDKLIF. The CDR3 bases are TGTGCTCTTGGGGAAGTCCCTGCAGGACCCCTCTGGGGGTCTCCGTACACCGATAAACTCATCTTT.

This clone turned up a few times. It differs at one base from a far larger clone, so likely a read error. The identical CDR3 is also encoded by other nucleotide sequences in the sample. The chain recombines TRDV2 with TRDJ1; 10 bases fit TRDD3. CDR1 and CDR2 from the germline V gene are GEAIGNYY and EKD. This CDR3 has 23 residues. The CDR3 nucleotides read TGTGCCTGCGACACGAACGCCAAGTCCTCCGCCGTACTGGGGGATTTCCACACCGATAAACTCATCTTT. Translating gives CACDTNAKSSAVLGDFHTDKLIF.

Only a few counts were recorded for this clone. The TCRdb record carries a much larger clone's protein, which differs from this DNA's translation at residues 15 and 20; a read error is the likely cause, and the protein listed here is the DNA translation. The chain uses TRDV1 and TRDJ2; 9 bases align to TRDD3. This CDR3 contains 26 residues. Germline-derived CDR1 and CDR2 are TSWWSYY and QGS. The CDR3 here is CALGELALPMKLGDPPSLAFTAQLFF. CDR3 nucleotide sequence: TGTGCTCTTGGGGAACTAGCGCTTCCTATGAAGCTGGGGGATCCTCCTTCCTTAGCTTTTACAGCACAACTCTTCTTT.

In its sample, this clone was seen a few times. A far larger clone is just one base off, so this is likely a read error. The sample has other DNA sequences that encode this CDR3 too. The rearrangement uses TRDV2 and TRDJ1; 9 positions agree with TRDD3. Germline matching of the DNA provided the J gene here, since TCRdb leaves it blank. Germline CDR1 reads GEAIGNYY; CDR2 reads EKD. This CDR3 contains 16 residues. Unmatched junction bases numbered 9, after V lost 5 bases and J lost 0 bases. The CDR3: CACVWLGDPHTDKLIF. CDR3 nucleotides: TGTGCCTGTGTTTGGCTGGGGGATCCTCACACCGATAAACTCATCTTT.

This clone has a handful of counts. The protein in TCRdb stems from a much larger clone and differs at residue 20 from this DNA's translation, likely a read error; here the protein is translated from the DNA. V and J are TRDV1 and TRDJ1; a weak D match, TRDD2 (9 bases). The CDR3 consists of 22 residues. From germline, CDR1 is TSWWSYY and CDR2 QGS. CDR3 DNA: TGTGCTCTTGGGGAACTATGCCTTCCTACCTTCGTTGGGGGATGGTTCACCGATAAACCCATCTTT. It encodes CALGELCLPTFVGGWFTDKPIF.